This TCR beta chain was documented in a study of beta chain features in type 1 diabetes. The CDR3 covers 11 residues. The V gene's germline CDR1 is DFQATT and CDR2 SNEGSKA (reference sequence). Trimming cost V 5 bases and J 4 bases, with 8 bases left between them. The study reverse transcribed the entire isolated RNA, so it sequenced expressed TCRB transcripts. Sequenced by immunoSEQ multiplex PCR; TCRdb stores in-frame clones only, minus some. The sample carries 130,000 or so clones, roughly a tenth recorded once. Using CD45RO/CCR7/CD25/CD127/CD95/CD27, CD4+ naive, central memory, regulatory and stem cell-like memory cells were sorted.

Sequencing was done on a sample of central memory CD4+ T cells from blood. The chain is built from TRBV20-1 and TRBJ1-2; D unclear. The sequence was collected from a man aged 18 to 29 in good health. This CDR3 is CSAPGFYGYTF. In nucleotides, the CDR3 is TGCAGTGCTCCGGGGTTCTATGGCTACACCTTC.